This T cell receptor (beta chain) was retrieved from a study of radiation and T cells in renal cell carcinoma. As for this clone: What it binds is unknown.

Here immunoSEQ multiplex PCR was the method, and the copy in TCRdb shows in-frame clones only, minus some. The sample has approximately 20,000 clones, roughly two thirds seen once. Findings and caveats of the study: From baseline, blood top tumor clonotypes peaked at 2 weeks post-radiation. Dominant CDR3 motifs occupied more repertoire in irradiated than control tumors.

This sample's treatment: 15 Gy SBRT to primary tumor, nephrectomy 4 weeks later. The CDR3 is made up of 14 amino acids. The germline gives CDR1 SGHTA, CDR2 FQGTGA. With V trimmed by 4 bases and J by 10 bases, 12 bases remained unmatched. The V gene is TRBV7-3, the J gene TRBJ1-1, with 7 nucleotides matching TRBD1. The specimen comprised tumor tissue, sampled from a patient whose treatment included radiotherapy and nephrectomy. This TCR was recovered from a woman in her seventies with renal cell carcinoma. CDR3 bases: TGTGCCAGCAGCTCCAGGGACAGCGGAAGGGGAGCTTTCTTT. The encoded protein is CASSSRDSGRGAFF.